This TCR beta chain emerged from a study of blood T cell repertoires in COVID-19. This CDR3 contains 17 residues. In germline, CDR1 is MGHRA, CDR2 YSYEKL. The V end lost 0 bases, the J end lost 2 bases, and 16 bases lay between the germline ends. The assay was immunoSEQ multiplex PCR, and TCRdb's table has in-frame clones only and misses some. The sample has 150,000 to 200,000 clones; 86% are singletons. The TCR was taken from a man aged 18 to 29 with acute or convalescent COVID-19. This sequence joins TRBV4-1 and TRBJ1-2; D might be TRBD1 (5 bases). The sample taken for sequencing was peripheral blood. CDR3 bases: TGCGCCAGCAGCCAAGATCGGCTGTCGGCAGGGAACTATGGCTACACCTTC. Translated: CASSQDRLSAGNYGYTF.